This TCR beta chain was identified in a study of molecular identifiers for immune sequencing clone quantification (dated by TCRdb to between 2018 and 2020). Regarding the research as a whole: For a replicate experiment, RNA from around 20,000 or 99,000 naive CD8 T cells was divided into five aliquots, of which four were sequenced. CD8 T cells were used in a methods study to benchmark molecular-identifier clustering-based TCR repertoire sequencing (MIDCIRS) and TCR RNA copy counting.

Libraries of naive CD8 T cells were generated from roughly 20,000 to 1,000,000 sorted cells, with 10%, 30% or 50% of the purified RNA used. Naive CD8 T cells were FACS-sorted as CD8+CD4-CCR7+CD45RA+ on a BD FACSAria II into RLT Plus buffer. To test detection sensitivity, Jurkat RNA equal to 10 or so TCR copies was added to samples of roughly 18,000-1,100,000 naive CD8 T cells. Enrichment of CD8 T cells was done with RosetteSep CD8+ T Cell Enrichment Cocktail plus Ficoll-Paque, and ACK red cell lysis came afterward. Broader findings and caveats from the paper: A single cell's worth of spiked-in Jurkat TCR RNA was reported detectable even among around 1 million naive CD8 T cells. In CMV-specific effector cells, clones with more than 20 RNA copies contained over 97% of molecules, whereas in naive cells such clones contained under 1% of molecules. The naive libraries included spiked-in Jurkat TCR RNA (around 10 copies' worth), and this RNA is not part of the donor repertoire. Modeling indicated about 3 TCR RNA copies recovered per cell, compared with 9.5 to 10 by digital PCR, which implies a capture efficiency of around 30%. Identical TCR molecules sharing a barcode could cause highly expanded clone sizes to be underestimated. When barcode sub-clustering was not used, chimeric consensus sequences inflated TCR diversity, with chimeras reaching as high as 47%.

This clonotype was seen at least ten times. Its recognized antigen is unknown. Per-base quality was not reported, and no clone a single base away is much larger than it. The CDR3 measures 14 amino acids from cysteine to phenylalanine. Just the 42-base CDR3 DNA is kept, in frame starting at base 1. CDR1 and CDR2 (SEHNR, FQNEAQ) derive from the germline V gene (reference sequence). Trimming removed 2 bases from V and 8 bases from J, leaving 15 bases between the germline ends. Receptor amplification or capture employed PCR. Sequencing took place on a NextSeq 500. Bulk TCR libraries were prepared as previously described, using TCR primers listed in Table S5. Purification of total RNA was performed with the Qiagen AllPrep DNA/RNA kit. Before analysis, reads from multiple sequencing runs of one library were combined. Turning to the authors' computational methods: Reads were retained only if the reads had an exact TCR constant sequence, and the retained reads were trimmed to 150 nt and grouped according to their 12-nt molecular barcodes. Reads inside each barcode group were sub-clustered using a 15% Levenshtein threshold, and a quality-weighted consensus sequence was constructed for each RNA molecule. Non-functional sequences were discarded, and so were lower-count sequences lying one edit away from another sequence. On the basis of fitting two negative binomial distributions, barcode sub-clusters with fewer than 20% of the maximum read count were discarded. Through fastp at Q25 and MiXCR, TCRdb rebuilt clones from the public reads, retaining in-frame beta chains. For every CDR3 protein sequence, its rows merge into one entry that carries the most common genes and DNA. The V and J calls were not made by the authors but by TCRdb's processing. The table for this sample lists under 600,000 distinct CDR3 sequences; around 23% of them were counted only once. Clones ranked in the top ten supply about 0.75% of the sample.

The chain couples TRBV7-9 to TRBJ1-1; TRBD1 is a weak D gene call, 5 bases matching. The clonotype originates from a human donor in good health. Some libraries in this study had Jurkat cell RNA spiked in. Sequencing was done on a sample of naive CD8+ T cells from blood, with Jurkat cell RNA spiked in. The cell subset or site label corresponds to: FACS-sorted CD8+CD4-CCR7+CD45RA+ naive T cells. For the CDR3, the sequence is CASSLPQPTAEAFF. The nucleotide sequence is given as TGTGCCAGCAGCTTACCTCAACCGACAGCGGAAGCTTTCTTT.